The rows below give T cell receptor beta chains drawn from one sample of a study of blood T cell repertoires in COVID-19. Here immunoSEQ multiplex PCR was the method, and the copy in TCRdb shows in-frame clones only, minus some. This table has roughly 70,000 clones, around 86% appearing once. The sample was peripheral blood. These receptors all stem from a man aged 50 or older with active COVID-19. Both conserved end residues are part of each CDR3. D genes are given only for firm matches. Clone size appears in some rows only: once, few, many, or a class for an expanded clone.

NA | NA | TRBJ1-3 | TRBV28 | CASSREGQISSGNTIYF | TGTGCCAGCAGTAGGGAGGGTCAAATTAGCTCTGGAAACACCATATATTTT
NA | NA | TRBJ2-5 | TRBV18 | CASSPGPQETQYF | TGTGCCAGCTCACCGGGGCCACAAGAGACCCAGTACTTC
TRBD1 | NA | TRBJ1-1 | TRBV7-9 | CASSSGQGRGTEAFF | TGTGCCAGCAGCTCCGGACAGGGTCGGGGCACTGAAGCTTTCTTT
NA | once | TRBJ1-1 | TRBV12-3/TRBV12-4 | CASSLVRNTEAFF | TGTGCCAGCAGTTTAGTCCGGAACACTGAAGCTTTCTTT
NA | NA | TRBJ1-5 | TRBV2 | CASSFRGRGYSNQPQHF | TGTGCCAGCAGTTTCCGGGGACGGGGGTATAGCAATCAGCCCCAGCATTTT
TRBD2 | NA | TRBJ2-7 | TRBV4-3 | CASSQNPSGSGYEQYF | TGCGCCAGCAGCCAAAACCCCAGCGGGAGTGGGTACGAGCAGTACTTC
TRBD1 | once | TRBJ1-2 | TRBV5-4 | CASSGGTDIYGYTF | TGTGCCAGCAGCGGAGGGACAGATATCTATGGCTACACCTTC
NA | NA | TRBJ1-1 | TRBV3-1/TRBV3-2 | CASRGAGGTEAFF | TGTGCCAGCAGGGGAGCAGGCGGGACTGAAGCTTTCTTT
NA | NA | TRBJ1-2 | TRBV28 | CASSLGRGKGNYGYTF | TGTGCCAGCAGTTTGGGCAGGGGTAAGGGTAACTATGGCTACACCTTC
TRBD2 | NA | TRBJ2-3 | TRBV9 | CASSVTSESRHTQYF | TGTGCCAGCAGCGTAACTAGCGAGTCCCGCCATACGCAGTATTTT
TRBD1 | NA | TRBJ2-5 | TRBV6-2/TRBV6-3 | CASSPNRDRFRETQYF | TGTGCCAGCAGTCCAAACCGGGACAGGTTTAGGGAGACCCAGTACTTC
TRBD1 | NA | TRBJ1-5 | TRBV6-5 | CASRRTGRNQPQHF | TGTGCCAGCCGTAGGACAGGGAGGAATCAGCCCCAGCATTTT
NA | NA | TRBJ2-7 | TRBV6-2/TRBV6-3 | CASSWSSVRGSYEQYF | TGTGCCAGCAGTTGGTCAAGTGTTCGGGGGTCCTACGAGCAGTACTTC
NA | NA | TRBJ2-1 | TRBV4-3 | CASSQARYNEQFF | TGCGCCAGCAGCCAAGCGAGATACAATGAGCAGTTCTTC
TRBD1 | NA | TRBJ1-5 | TRBV28 | CASKGTGSNQPQHF | TGTGCCAGTAAGGGGACAGGGAGCAATCAGCCCCAGCATTTT
TRBD2 | NA | TRBJ2-1 | TRBV9 | CASSVISGGYNEQFF | TGTGCCAGCAGCGTAATAAGCGGGGGTTACAATGAGCAGTTCTTC
NA | NA | TRBJ2-4 | TRBV20-1 | CSASQGNIQYF | TGCAGTGCTAGTCAGGGGAACATTCAGTACTTC
NA | NA | TRBJ1-4 | TRBV18 | CASSPWANGEKLFF | TGTGCCAGCTCACCATGGGCTAACGGTGAAAAACTGTTTTTT
NA | few | TRBJ2-2 | TRBV25-1 | CATTKNGVPGANTGELFF | TGTGCCACCACAAAAAACGGGGTACCAGGCGCGAACACCGGGGAGCTGTTTTTT
TRBD2 | NA | TRBJ2-1 | TRBV15 | CATRGLAYNEQFF | TGTGCCACTAGGGGACTAGCTTACAATGAGCAGTTCTTC
TRBD2 | NA | TRBJ2-1 | TRBV7-2 | CASSLAFASGMHEQFF | TGTGCCAGCAGCTTAGCGTTTGCTAGCGGGATGCATGAGCAGTTCTTC
NA | NA | TRBJ2-2 | TRBV4-1 | CASSQGQINTGELFF | TGCGCCAGCAGCCAAGGCCAGATAAACACCGGGGAGCTGTTTTTT
NA | NA | TRBJ2-7 | TRBV10-3 | CAIKTAGLYEQYF | TGTGCCATCAAGACCGCAGGGCTCTACGAGCAGTACTTC
NA | few | TRBJ1-2 | TRBV29-1 | CSVEGQGSYGYTF | TGCAGCGTTGAGGGGCAGGGCAGCTACGGCTACACCTTC
NA | NA | TRBJ1-2 | TRBV6-2/TRBV6-3 | CASSKPANYGYTF | TGTGCCAGCAGTAAGCCCGCGAACTATGGCTACACCTTC
TRBD1 | few | TRBJ1-5 | TRBV28 | CASSDRTGGNQPQHF | TGTGCCAGCAGCGATCGGACAGGGGGCAATCAGCCCCAGCATTTT
NA | NA | TRBJ1-3 | TRBV3-1/TRBV3-2 | CASSPLGNTIYF | TGTGCCAGCAGCCCCCTGGGAAACACCATATATTTT
TRBD2 | NA | TRBJ2-3 | TRBV2 | CASSEPGTSGSTDTQYF | TGTGCCAGCAGTGAACCTGGGACTAGCGGGAGCACAGATACGCAGTATTTT
NA | NA | TRBJ2-4 | TRBV15 | CATSRVGGERIQYF | TGTGCCACCAGCAGAGTCGGCGGGGAAAGGATTCAGTACTTC
NA | NA | TRBJ2-3 | TRBV10-3 | CAISQDSSTDTQYF | TGTGCCATCAGCCAGGACAGCAGCACAGATACGCAGTATTTT
TRBD2 | once | TRBJ2-1 | TRBV7-9 | CASSLVAGGAYNEQFF | TGTGCCAGCAGCTTAGTGGCGGGAGGAGCCTACAATGAGCAGTTCTTC
TRBD1 | NA | TRBJ1-1 | TRBV6-2/TRBV6-3 | CASSYSTGEGTEAFF | TGTGCCAGCAGTTACTCTACAGGGGAAGGGACTGAAGCTTTCTTT
NA | NA | TRBJ2-1 | TRBV20-1 | CSASRGASYNEQFF | TGCAGTGCTAGTCGGGGGGCCTCCTACAATGAGCAGTTCTTC
TRBD2 | NA | TRBJ2-1 | TRBV5-1 | CASSWGELAGFYNEQFF | TGCGCCAGCAGCTGGGGGGAACTAGCGGGTTTTTACAATGAGCAGTTCTTC
NA | NA | TRBJ1-6 | TRBV3-1/TRBV3-2 | CASSQGYGDNSPLHF | TGTGCCAGCAGCCAAGGGTACGGGGATAATTCACCCCTCCACTTT
TRBD2 | NA | TRBJ2-4 | TRBV15 | CATSRDSLGLAGVSKNIQYF | TGTGCCACCAGCAGAGATTCTTTGGGACTAGCGGGAGTGTCCAAAAACATTCAGTACTTC
NA | NA | TRBJ2-1 | TRBV5-8 | CASSYGHILFF | TGTGCCAGCAGCTATGGACATATTCTGTTCTTC
NA | NA | TRBJ1-2 | TRBV5-1 | CASSFPGAGLNYGYTF | TGCGCCAGCAGCTTCCCGGGCGCGGGGCTTAACTATGGCTACACCTTC
TRBD1 | once | TRBJ1-2 | TRBV30 | CAWYRGQNYGYTF | TGTGCCTGGTACAGGGGGCAGAACTATGGCTACACCTTC
NA | NA | TRBJ2-1 | TRBV5-1 | CASSVFDEQFF | TGCGCCAGCAGCGTGTTCGATGAGCAGTTCTTC
NA | once | TRBJ1-5 | TRBV19 | CASSPYGVRVDFDQPQHF | TGTGCCAGTAGTCCCTACGGCGTCAGGGTTGACTTCGATCAGCCCCAGCATTTT
NA | NA | TRBJ2-3 | TRBV15 | CATSRTTGLIGDTQYF | TGTGCCACCAGCCGAACAACAGGGTTGATTGGCGATACGCAGTATTTT